Shown below are 17 T cell receptor beta chains from a single sample sequenced in a study of molecular identifiers for immune sequencing clone quantification. TCRdb passed the PCR reads through MiXCR, listing each CDR3 protein once. The sample shows 300,000 to 350,000 distinct CDR3 sequences, roughly 23% of them seen only once. The sample consisted of naive CD8+ T cells from blood, with Jurkat cell RNA spiked in. The subset is: FACS-sorted CD8+CD4-CCR7+CD45RA+ naive T cells. All receptors come from a human donor in good health. Some libraries in this study had Jurkat cell RNA spiked in.

The table lists this clonotype with many counts. The chain joins TRBV7-2 to TRBJ1-3; D possibly corresponds to TRBD1 (6 bases). The CDR3 length is 14 residues. From germline, CDR1 is SGHTA and CDR2 FQGNSA. The V and J ends lost 3 bases and 8 bases respectively, with 14 bases between them. CDR3 region: CASSLGTSGDTIYF. For the CDR3, the DNA is TGTGCCAGCAGCTTGGGGACATCCGGTGACACCATATATTTT.

This clonotype was seen ten or more times. The rearrangement uses TRBV7-9 and TRBJ1-5; 8 bases agree with TRBD1. The V segment lost 1 base and the J segment 3 bases; nucleotides outside the gene matches: 5. The V gene's germline CDR1 is SEHNR and CDR2 FQNEAQ (reference sequence). The CDR3 contains 16 residues. CDR3 protein: CASSLVTGGDNQPQHF. The DNA of the CDR3 is TGTGCCAGCAGCTTAGTAACAGGGGGTGACAATCAGCCCCAGCATTTT.

This clonotype has at least ten counts. This rearrangement joins TRBV4-3 to TRBJ2-7; TRBD1 agrees at 8 bases. The CDR3 totals 15 residues. From germline, CDR1 is LGHNA and CDR2 YSLEER. V dropped 5 bases and J dropped 2; count of bases not matched to a gene: 8. CDR3 DNA sequence: TGCGCCAGCAGCAAGTCCGGGACAGGCCCCTACGAGCAGTACTTC. Translating it yields CASSKSGTGPYEQYF.

V gene TRBV19 combines with J gene TRBJ2-3, with 8 nucleotides matching TRBD1. CDR3 length: 15 residues. CDR1 and CDR2 from the germline V gene are LNHDA and SQIVND (reference sequence). Germline trimming cut 3 bases from V and 4 bases from J; bases unmatched to any gene: 6. In DNA form, the CDR3 reads TGTGCCAGTAGTATGGGGCAGGGGGCCCCAGATACGCAGTATTTT. Translation: CASSMGQGAPDTQYF.

This clonotype was picked up many times. This chain joins TRBV27 and TRBJ1-6, with a tentative D call TRBD1 (5 bases). This CDR3 has 16 amino acids. Trimming stripped 4 bases from V and 7 bases from J, with 17 bases between. CDR1 and CDR2 from the germline V gene are MNHEY and SMNVEV (reference sequence). The CDR3 loop reads CASSSGTGTKNSPLHF. CDR3 bases: TGTGCCAGCAGTTCCGGAACCGGGACGAAAAATTCACCCCTCCACTTT.

In regard to this clonotype: A clone one base away is much larger, so this may be a read error. This chain connects TRBV12-3 or TRBV12-4 to TRBJ1-4; the D gene is possibly TRBD1 (6 bases). This CDR3 spans 15 amino acids. The V end was cut by 6 bases, the J end by 6 bases, with 17 bases between. The CDR3 DNA sequence: TGTGCCAGCAGGTTATCGACAGGCCTATATGAAAAACTGTTTTTT. Its translation is CASRLSTGLYEKLFF.

This chain joins TRBV6-2 or TRBV6-3 and TRBJ2-3, with 8 bases lining up with TRBD2. V trimming: 8 bases; J trimming: 6 bases; junction bases outside the gene matches: 16. This CDR3 is 16 amino acids long. CDR1 MNHEY and CDR2 SVGEGT come from the germline V gene. CDR3 region: CASRWLAGMGGDTQYF. CDR3 coding DNA: TGTGCCAGCCGGTGGTTAGCGGGAATGGGCGGGGATACGCAGTATTTT.

The chain is built from TRBV6-2 or TRBV6-3 and TRBJ2-1; tentatively, D is TRBD1 (5 bases). The length of the CDR3 is 11 residues. Trimming took off 4 bases at V and 9 bases at J, with 7 bases between the two ends. CDR1 and CDR2 from the germline V gene are MNHEY and SVGEGT. CDR3 in amino acids: CASSSRVEQFF. CDR3 nucleotide sequence: TGTGCCAGCAGTTCCAGGGTTGAGCAGTTCTTC.

This clonotype was observed a few times. The rearrangement links TRBV28 to TRBJ2-7; maybe TRBD1 (5 bases). Deletions cut 2 bases from V and 5 bases from J, with 16 bases between. Per germline, CDR1 MDHEN and CDR2 SYDVKM. CDR3 length: 15 residues. The CDR3 is CASSLRQGLFDEQYF. For the CDR3, the DNA is TGTGCCAGCAGTTTAAGGCAGGGTCTCTTCGACGAGCAGTACTTC.

The rearrangement uses TRBV29-1 and TRBJ2-3, with a tentative D call TRBD2 (5 bases). Germline values: CDR1 SQVTM, CDR2 ANQGSEA. V lost 6 bases to trimming and J lost 0 bases, with 16 bases between them. CDR3 length equals 15 residues. As DNA, the CDR3 is TGCAGCGTCGCGCCCCGGGATTATAGCACAGATACGCAGTATTTT. Translated, it gives CSVAPRDYSTDTQYF.

This clonotype was observed a few times. The CDR3 sequence: CASSHLRTGLGAEAFF. In DNA form, the CDR3 reads TGTGCCAGCAGCCACCTACGGACAGGGCTGGGTGCTGAAGCTTTCTTT. The V gene is TRBV6-2 or TRBV6-3, the J gene TRBJ1-1, with 8 bases that match TRBD1. Unmatched junction bases numbered 15, after V lost 6 bases and J lost 6 bases. CDR1 and CDR2 (germline): MNHEY, SVGEGT. The CDR3 is made up of 16 amino acids.

In its sample, this clonotype was seen many times. This chain links TRBV4-3 with TRBJ2-7, with 10 bases matching TRBD1. CDR3 size: 15 residues. Germline CDR1 is LGHNA and CDR2 is YSLEER. V was pared by 1 base and J by 2 bases, with 2 bases of the junction left unmatched. The CDR3: CASSQGDRGPYEQYF. The DNA for the CDR3 is TGCGCCAGCAGCCAAGGGGACAGGGGCCCCTACGAGCAGTACTTC.

Concerning this clonotype: This may arise from a read error, as a much more abundant clone is one base away. The gene calls are TRBV28 and TRBJ2-2, with D tentatively TRBD1 (5 bases). Germline assignment: CDR1 MDHEN and CDR2 SYDVKM. The length of the CDR3 is 14 residues. Trimming left V 4 bases short and J 5 bases short, with 11 bases between. CDR3 nucleotides: TGTGCCAGCAGTTCAGTGGGGCTAACCGGGGAGCTGTTTTTT. Translated: CASSSVGLTGELFF.

In the case of this clonotype: It may be a read error: a sequence one base away is much more abundant. The chain employs TRBV28 and TRBJ1-4; TRBD1 aligns across 8 bases. The CDR3 length is 15 residues. Germline V lookup: CDR1 MDHEN, CDR2 SYDVKM. Losses at the gene ends were 7 bases for V and 5 bases for J; bases not matched to a gene: 9. CDR3 amino acids: CASTIGWTGNEKLFF. CDR3 nucleotide sequence: TGTGCCAGCACCATTGGATGGACAGGGAATGAAAAACTGTTTTTT.

This clonotype showed up many times. This chain links TRBV7-3 with TRBJ2-1; 8 bases fit TRBD2. This CDR3 is built from 15 residues. J was trimmed by 7 bases and V by 1 base; bases with no gene match: 6. Per the germline V gene, CDR1 is SGHTA and CDR2 is FQGTGA. The CDR3 sequence: CASSLRAGAGNEQFF. The CDR3, as DNA: TGTGCCAGCAGCTTAAGAGCGGGAGCGGGAAATGAGCAGTTCTTC.

Notes on this clonotype: Relative to the germline gene, one junction end is altered; a read error may explain this. The chain joins TRBV4-1 to TRBJ2-7; 11 bases agree with TRBD1. The V gene's germline CDR1 is MGHRA and CDR2 YSYEKL. The CDR3 contains 16 residues. In DNA, the CDR3 is TGCGCCAGCAGCCAGGAGCACGGACAGGGGGCCTCCGAGCGGTACTTC. Its protein product is CASSQEHGQGASERYF.

This clonotype was counted many times. This chain joins TRBV7-8 and TRBJ2-7; D may be TRBD1 (5 bases). V dropped 1 base and J dropped 2 bases, with 15 bases sitting between them. The CDR3 has 16 amino acids. CDR1 is SGHVS and CDR2 is FQNEAQ in the germline V gene. The CDR3 DNA reads as TGTGCCAGCAGCTTAGTAGTTGGTGAGACAGCCTACGAGCAGTACTTC. Translation: CASSLVVGETAYEQYF. The whole variable domain, remainder taken from reference TRBV7-8 and TRBJ2-7, is GAGVSQSPRYKVAKRGQDVALRCDPISGHVSLFWYQQALGQGPEFLTYFQNEAQLDKSGLPSDRFFAERPEGSVSTLKIQRTQQEDSAVYLCASSLVVGETAYEQYFGPGTRLTVT.